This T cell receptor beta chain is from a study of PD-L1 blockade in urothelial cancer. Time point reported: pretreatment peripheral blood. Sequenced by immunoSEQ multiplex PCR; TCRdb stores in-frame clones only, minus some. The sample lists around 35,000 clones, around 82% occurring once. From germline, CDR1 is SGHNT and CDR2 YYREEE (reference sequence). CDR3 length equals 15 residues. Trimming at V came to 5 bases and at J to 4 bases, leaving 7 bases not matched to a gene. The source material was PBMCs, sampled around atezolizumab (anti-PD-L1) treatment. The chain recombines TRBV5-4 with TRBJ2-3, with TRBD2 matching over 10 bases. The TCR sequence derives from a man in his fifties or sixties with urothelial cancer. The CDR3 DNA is TGTGCCAGCAGTAGAAGCGGGAGGGCTGCAGATACGCAGTATTTT. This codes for CASSRSGRAADTQYF.